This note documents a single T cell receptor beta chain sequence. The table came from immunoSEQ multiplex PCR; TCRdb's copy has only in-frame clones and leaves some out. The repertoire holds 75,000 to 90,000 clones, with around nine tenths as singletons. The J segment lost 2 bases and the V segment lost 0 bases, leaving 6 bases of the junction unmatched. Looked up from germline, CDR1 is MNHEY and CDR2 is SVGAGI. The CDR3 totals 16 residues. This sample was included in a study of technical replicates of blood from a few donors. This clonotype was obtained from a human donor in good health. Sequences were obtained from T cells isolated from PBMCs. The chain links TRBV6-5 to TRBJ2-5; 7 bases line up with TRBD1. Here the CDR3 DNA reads TGTGCCAGCAGTTACTCCACAGGGGTGGTACAAGAGACCCAGTACTTC. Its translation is CASSYSTGVVQETQYF.